The 17 T cell receptor beta chains in this list originate from one sample, sequenced in a study of blood T cell repertoires in COVID-19. Using immunoSEQ multiplex PCR, the repertoire was profiled, and TCRdb retains in-frame clones only, with some absent. The sample carries approximately 250,000 clones, approximately 86% recorded once. The source material was peripheral blood. The origin of the receptors is a man in his forties with active or convalescent COVID-19.

The chain combines TRBV7-9 with TRBJ2-7, with TRBD2 matching 10 bases. The junction had 11 bases not matched to a gene; V was cut back by 5 bases and J by 7 bases. This CDR3 has 15 amino acids. Germline values: CDR1 SEHNR, CDR2 FQNEAQ (reference sequence). The CDR3 sequence: CASSVVAGGGGEQYF. The CDR3 coding sequence is TGTGCCAGCAGCGTCGTAGCGGGAGGCGGTGGGGAGCAGTACTTC.

This chain connects TRBV6-5 to TRBJ1-2; TRBD1 agrees at 7 bases. The ends lost 6 bases at V and 5 bases at J; junction bases unmatched: 9. Germline lookup yields CDR1 MNHEY and CDR2 SVGAGI. The CDR3 totals 14 residues. The CDR3 DNA sequence: TGTGCCAGCAGAAAACCCACAGGGGAGTATGGCTACACCTTC. Protein product: CASRKPTGEYGYTF.

The chain combines TRBV11-2 with TRBJ2-2, with D perhaps matching TRBD2 (6 bases). CDR1 is SGHAT and CDR2 is FQNNGV in the germline V gene. The germline V and J ends were trimmed by 3 bases and 0 bases, with 8 bases remaining between them. The length of the CDR3 is 15 residues. The CDR3 nucleotides are TGTGCCAGCAGCTTTGGGGGGACGAACACCGGGGAGCTGTTTTTT. Its protein product is CASSFGGTNTGELFF. Full variable domain (remainder filled in from reference TRBV11-2 and TRBJ2-2): EAGVAQSPRYKIIEKRQSVAFWCNPISGHATLYWYQQILGQGPKLLIQFQNNGVVDDSQLPKDRFSAERLKGVDSTLKIQPAKLEDSAVYLCASSFGGTNTGELFFGEGSRLTVL.

CDR3 in DNA: TGTGCCACCAGTGATATCCCCGGGAGTACTTTCATATGGGAGCTGTTTTTT. Amino acid sequence: CATSDIPGSTFIWELFF. This rearrangement joins TRBV24-1 to TRBJ2-2; D perhaps matches TRBD2 (6 bases). Germline CDR1 reads KGHDR; CDR2 reads SFDVKD. This CDR3 region has 17 residues. V was shortened by 3 bases and J by 9 bases, with 22 bases between the two germline ends.

This clone has only a few counts. The CDR3 DNA follows: TGCGCCAGCAGCCAGAACAGGGTCTTTTACGAGCAGTACTTC. Protein sequence: CASSQNRVFYEQYF. The chain is built from TRBV4-1 and TRBJ2-7; tentative D call: TRBD1 (6 bases). Germline V gene data show CDR1 as MGHRA and CDR2 as YSYEKL. The V and J ends lost 3 bases and 4 bases respectively, with 13 bases between them. This CDR3 has 14 amino acids.

This clone was detected only once. The chain has TRBV27 and TRBJ2-5; TRBD2 is a possible D gene (6 bases). Trimming pared 4 bases from V and 4 bases from J, leaving 10 bases between. CDR1 MNHEY and CDR2 SMNVEV come from the germline V gene (reference sequence). The CDR3 consists of 13 residues. CDR3: CASSWSGVETQYF. CDR3 bases: TGTGCCAGCAGTTGGTCGGGAGTAGAGACCCAGTACTTC.

The gene calls are TRBV6-5 and TRBJ2-1, with 9 bases matching TRBD1. Germline V lookup: CDR1 MNHEY, CDR2 SVGAGI. Germline trimming cut 0 bases from V and 16 bases from J; bases unmatched to any gene: 10. The CDR3 extends over 14 amino acids. In nucleotides, the CDR3 is TGTGCCAGCAGTTACTCCCAAGCCGGGACAGGGTCCTTCTTC. This gives the protein CASSYSQAGTGSFF.

This rearrangement joins TRBV19 to TRBJ2-5; 12 positions agree with TRBD2. The CDR3 contains 14 residues. J lost 7 bases, V lost 7 bases, and 7 bases had no gene match. Germline V gene lookup returns CDR1 LNHDA and CDR2 SQIVND (reference sequence). CDR3 sequence: CASTASGRVGTQYF. As DNA, the CDR3 is TGTGCCAGTACGGCTAGCGGGAGGGTGGGGACCCAGTACTTC.

This clone was counted a single time. The chain employs TRBV19 and TRBJ1-2, with D perhaps matching TRBD1 (5 bases). Germline V lookup: CDR1 LNHDA, CDR2 SQIVND (reference sequence). The CDR3 is 12 residues long. V gave up 5 bases and J gave up 8 bases, with 12 bases separating them. The CDR3, as DNA: TGTGCCAGTAGTTTTCAGGGTTACGGCTACACCTTC. The encoded protein is CASSFQGYGYTF.

This chain connects TRBV30 to TRBJ1-3; TRBD1 agrees at 8 bases. Germline V gene sequence: CDR1 GTSNPN, CDR2 SVGIG (reference sequence). CDR3 size: 16 residues. The J segment lost 1 base and the V segment lost 4 bases, leaving 9 bases of the junction unmatched. This chain's CDR3 is CAWTGRGLLSGNTIYF. CDR3 in DNA: TGTGCCTGGACCGGCAGGGGGCTTCTGTCTGGAAACACCATATATTTT.

CDR3 DNA: TGTGCCAGCAGCCCCCGGACAGGAGAAGCTTTCTTT. Amino acid sequence: CASSPRTGEAFF. The gene calls are TRBV9 and TRBJ1-1; 7 nucleotides match TRBD1. The CDR3 contains 12 residues. Per germline, CDR1 SGDLS and CDR2 YYNGEE. The trim removed 4 bases at V and 8 bases at J, leaving 5 bases unmatched.

The CDR3 loop is CASSMDSPTDTQYF. CDR3 nucleotide sequence: TGCGCCAGCAGCATGGACAGTCCCACAGATACGCAGTATTTT. The chain combines TRBV5-1 with TRBJ2-3, with D perhaps TRBD1 (6 bases). The germline CDR1 and CDR2 sequences are SGHRS and YFSETQ. Trimming left V 4 bases short and J 2 bases short, with 11 bases between. CDR3 length equals 14 residues. Looking up the rest from reference TRBV5-1 and TRBJ2-3 gives the full variable domain: KAGVTQTPRYLIKTRGQQVTLSCSPISGHRSVSWYQQTPGQGLQFLFEYFSETQRNKGNFPGRFSGRQFSNSRSEMNVSTLELGDSALYLCASSMDSPTDTQYFGPGTRLTVL.

The chain carries TRBV9 and TRBJ2-2, with D possibly being TRBD1 (6 bases). V lost 3 bases and J lost 5, with 14 bases in between. The germline V gene encodes CDR1 SGDLS and CDR2 YYNGEE. The length of the CDR3 is 15 residues. CDR3 sequence reads: CASSGGTPMTGELFF. Written as DNA, the CDR3 is TGTGCCAGCAGCGGTGGGACACCCATGACCGGGGAGCTGTTTTTT. Filled out from reference TRBV9 and TRBJ2-2, the complete variable domain reads DSGVTQTPKHLITATGQRVTLRCSPRSGDLSVYWYQQSLDQGLQFLIQYYNGEERAKGNILERFSAQQFPDLHSELNLSSLELGDSALYFCASSGGTPMTGELFFGEGSRLTVL.

The chain has TRBV24-1 and TRBJ2-1, with 10 bases aligning to TRBD2. Losses at the gene ends were 0 bases for V and 8 bases for J; bases not matched to a gene: 9. The CDR3 consists of 17 residues. Looked up from germline, CDR1 is KGHDR and CDR2 is SFDVKD. The CDR3 nucleotides are TGTGCCACCAGTGATTTGAGGCCTAGCGGGAGATCAGATGAGCAGTTCTTC. Its protein is CATSDLRPSGRSDEQFF.

The V call is TRBV7-9, the J call TRBJ1-5; D is possibly TRBD1 (5 bases). V dropped 1 base and J dropped 7 bases, with 8 bases sitting between them. The germline V gene has CDR1 SEHNR and CDR2 FQNEAQ (reference sequence). The CDR3 spans 13 residues. The CDR3 nucleotides read TGTGCCAGCAGCTTAGGGGGCCGGCAGCCCCAGCATTTT. Protein product: CASSLGGRQPQHF. Full variable domain (remainder filled in from reference TRBV7-9 and TRBJ1-5): DTGVSQNPRHKITKRGQNVTFRCDPISEHNRLYWYRQTLGQGPEFLTYFQNEAQLEKSRLLSDRFSAERPKGSFSTLEIQRTEQGDSAMYLCASSLGGRQPQHFGDGTRLSIL.

J is TRBJ1-4 and V is TRBV28; TRBD1 is a possible D gene (5 bases). This CDR3 is 17 amino acids long. V was shortened by 7 bases and J by 8 bases, with 26 bases between the two germline ends. Germline values: CDR1 MDHEN, CDR2 SYDVKM. The CDR3: CASTIIGGEGQSEKLFF. CDR3 DNA sequence: TGTGCCAGCACCATTATTGGGGGGGAGGGTCAATCCGAAAAACTGTTTTTT.

The V gene is TRBV29-1, the J gene TRBJ1-3; TRBD1 matches at 8 bases. The CDR3 sequence is 15 residues long. Germline CDR1 reads SQVTM; CDR2 reads ANQGSEA. J was trimmed by 0 bases and V by 6 bases; bases with no gene match: 7. For the CDR3, the DNA is TGCAGCGTGCCGCTTACAGGGGGCTCTGGAAACACCATATATTTT. Translated: CSVPLTGGSGNTIYF.